This T cell receptor beta chain derives from a study of T-cell memory formation after mild COVID-19. TCR alpha and TCR beta cDNA libraries with sample barcodes and UMIs came from 5'RACE using constant-segment primers. Via MiXCR, TCRdb re-called the 5' RACE reads, giving one row per CDR3 protein. This table holds hundreds of thousands of distinct CDR3 sequences, over 25% found once. The V and J ends lost 5 bases and 3 bases respectively, with 17 bases between them. Germline-derived CDR1 and CDR2 are SGHTA and FQGNSA. The CDR3 totals 16 residues. A remark on this clonotype: Its specificity is unknown.

Notes on the study in general: Memory from before infection featured some responding clones, which suggests cross-reactive memory joined.

V and J are TRBV7-2 and TRBJ2-1; D is uncertain. The source of this sequence is an adult woman who had mild COVID-19 (a few samples of this study predate the infection). Cell type and time point are not known. The sequencing input was PBMCs or a T cell subset sorted from them (not recorded which). As DNA, the CDR3 is TGTGCCAGCAGCGTAACACCGAGGTTCCGCTACAATGAGCAGTTCTTC. Amino acids: CASSVTPRFRYNEQFF.